A selection of T cell receptor beta chains follows, all from one sample in a study of cytomegalovirus exposure and HLA in healthy donors. Profiled with immunoSEQ multiplex PCR; TCRdb holds only in-frame clones, not every one. Across 200,000 or so clones, the top ten clones capture roughly 0.7% of the sample. Sequencing was done on a sample of PBMCs. The receptors stem from a boy younger than 18 in good health and CMV-seronegative. Each CDR3 is given with its conserved first and last residue. D genes are given only for firm matches.

>TRBJ2-3|TRBV2|TRBD2
TGTGCCCCCAGTGAGGAGACTAGCGGGGGGACGATCACAGATACGCAGTATTTT
CAPSEETSGGTITDTQYF
>TRBJ2-1|TRBV7-8|TRBD1
TGTGCCAGCGGAAAATACAGGGGGCGACCGGATGAGCAGTTCTTC
CASGKYRGRPDEQFF
>TRBJ2-7|TRBV5-6|TRBD2
TGTGCCAGCACCGTTCTGGGTGCGGGGTCGGGGGGGGAGCAGTACTTC
CASTVLGAGSGGEQYF
>TRBJ2-3|TRBV9|NA
TGTGCCAGCAGCGTAGATCAGGGTTCTCCAGATACGCAGTATTTT
CASSVDQGSPDTQYF
>TRBJ1-2|TRBV30|TRBD1
TGTGCCTGGACTACAGGGGACAACTATGGCTACACCTTC
CAWTTGDNYGYTF
>TRBJ2-3|TRBV29-1|TRBD2
TGCAGCGTTGGCCGCCCACGGGACTACCCCACAGATACGCAGTATTTT
CSVGRPRDYPTDTQYF
>TRBJ1-2|TRBV27|NA
TGTGCCAGCAGTTTGTCCGGAGACTATGGCTACACCTTC
CASSLSGDYGYTF
>TRBJ2-5|TRBV4-2|TRBD2
TGTGCCAGCAGCCAATACGGGACTAGCGTAGGAGAGACCCAGTACTTC
CASSQYGTSVGETQYF
>TRBJ2-7|TRBV11-2|NA
TGTGCCAGCAGCCCCAAGGAGAGCTACGAGCAGTACTTC
CASSPKESYEQYF
>TRBJ2-7|TRBV15|TRBD1
TGTGCCACCAGCAGAGAAAGGGACAGAGCCTACGAGCAGTACTTC
CATSRERDRAYEQYF
>TRBJ1-4|TRBV6-5|TRBD1
TGTGCCACGGGACAGGGGGCTACTACTAATGAAAAACTGTTTTTT
CATGQGATTNEKLFF
>TRBJ2-1|TRBV29-1|TRBD2
TGCAGCGTTGAAGGGGAGGGGACTAGGGGGAGTGAGCAGTTCTTC
CSVEGEGTRGSEQFF
>TRBJ2-7|TRBV2|TRBD2
TGTGCCAGCAGTGGGGGCGGGGGGCGATTGTACGAGCAGTACTTC
CASSGGGGRLYEQYF
>TRBJ2-7|TRBV19|TRBD2
TGTGCCAGTAGTATGGCCAGCGGGAACTACGAGCAGTACTTC
CASSMASGNYEQYF
>TRBJ1-6|TRBV2|NA
TGTGCCAGCAGTGTTGGAGGGAGAGCCTATAATTCACCCCTCCACTTT
CASSVGGRAYNSPLHF
>TRBJ1-3|TRBV5-8|NA
TGTGCCAGCAGCTTAGCAGGGGCGTCTGGAAACACCATATATTTT
CASSLAGASGNTIYF
>TRBJ2-2|TRBV11-3|NA
TGTGCCAGCAGCTTAGAAGGGACACTTACCACCGGGGAGCTGTTTTTT
CASSLEGTLTTGELFF
>TRBJ2-1|TRBV7-2|NA
TGTGCCAGCAGCTTATCGGGGCGGGGGCTTAATGAGCAGTTCTTC
CASSLSGRGLNEQFF
>TRBJ1-5|TRBV2|NA
TGTGCCAGCAGGCCGGACGGACAGTTTAATCAGCCCCAGCATTTT
CASRPDGQFNQPQHF
>TRBJ2-6|TRBV15|TRBD1
TGTGCCACCAGCAAACATCGGGACAGGGGGTACTCTGGGGCCAACGTCCTGACTTTC
CATSKHRDRGYSGANVLTF
>TRBJ2-3|TRBV5-4|TRBD2
TGTGCCAGCAGCTCGGGAGGCCGATTAAGCACAGATACGCAGTATTTT
CASSSGGRLSTDTQYF
>TRBJ2-3|TRBV30|NA
TGTGCCTGCGGGTGGCCACCCCCCCAGACGCAGTATTTT
CACGWPPPQTQYF
>TRBJ2-7|TRBV6-6|TRBD1
TGTGCCAGCAGCCGCGGGGACAGGACCGACTACGAGCAGTACTTC
CASSRGDRTDYEQYF
>TRBJ2-1|TRBV5-1|NA
TGCGCCAGCAGCTCTAGGCGGAATGAGCAGTTCTTC
CASSSRRNEQFF
>TRBJ1-6|TRBV7-8|NA
TGTGCCAGCAAAGGGCCGAGGGATGGATTTTCACCCCTCCACTTT
CASKGPRDGFSPLHF
>TRBJ1-2|TRBV25-1|TRBD1
TGTGCCAGCAGTGAATGGAAAGGACAGGGGGCGAACGGCTACACCTTC
CASSEWKGQGANGYTF
>TRBJ1-4|TRBV29-1|TRBD1
TGCAGCGTCAGACAGGGGGCGAGTGAAAAACTGTTTTTT
CSVRQGASEKLFF
>TRBJ1-1|TRBV28|TRBD1
TGTGCCAGCAGTTCGCCCGGGACAGGGGATCACACTGAAGCTTTCTTT
CASSSPGTGDHTEAFF
>TRBJ2-7|TRBV27|TRBD2
TGTGCCAGCAGCATTATGGCTAGCGGGGGGCCATACGAGCAGTACTTC
CASSIMASGGPYEQYF
>TRBJ2-7|TRBV15|NA
TGTGCCACCAGCGACCAAGGGGGCTACGAGCAGTACTTC
CATSDQGGYEQYF
>TRBJ2-7|TRBV29-1|TRBD2
TGCAGCGTTGAATTAGCGGGGGAAACCTACGAGCAGTACTTC
CSVELAGETYEQYF
>TRBJ1-1|TRBV18|TRBD1
TGTGCCAGCTCACGACAAGGACAGGGGACTGAAGCTTTCTTT
CASSRQGQGTEAFF
>TRBJ2-1|TRBV13|NA
TGTGCCAGCAGCTTTTCAGGACTACCGTACAATGAGCAGTTCTTC
CASSFSGLPYNEQFF
>TRBJ1-1|TRBV30|NA
TGTGCCTGGAGTAAATATCTCGGGACATCGAACACTGAAGCTTTCTTT
CAWSKYLGTSNTEAFF
>TRBJ1-2|TRBV6-6|TRBD1
TGTGCCAGCAGGCCCTCGGCAGGGGGCAGGGGCTATGGCTACACCTTC
CASRPSAGGRGYGYTF
>TRBJ1-2|TRBV11-2|TRBD1
TGTGCCAGCAGCTTAGAGAGGTTTGACAGGGGTCGCAACTATGGCTACACCTTC
CASSLERFDRGRNYGYTF
>TRBJ2-2|TRBV7-3|TRBD2
TGTGCCAGCAGCCCTAGCGGGGGGGCCACGTTGGGGGAGCTGTTTTTT
CASSPSGGATLGELFF
>TRBJ1-1|TRBV28|NA
TGTGCCAGCAGTACAGCAGGGTCCCTCACTGAAGCTTTCTTT
CASSTAGSLTEAFF
>TRBJ1-6|TRBV2|TRBD1
TGTGCCAGCACATGGGACAGTAATTCACCCCTCCACTTT
CASTWDSNSPLHF
>TRBJ1-5|TRBV30|NA
TGTGCCTGGAGTCCCCAGGGTAGGTTCAATCAGCCCCAGCATTTT
CAWSPQGRFNQPQHF
>TRBJ2-1|TRBV5-5|NA
TGTGCCAGCAGCTTGATCTCAGGGTCGCAGTTCTTC
CASSLISGSQFF
>TRBJ2-7|TRBV7-2|TRBD2
TGTGCCAGCACGCTCGGGACTACCTACCTCGACGAGCAGTACTTC
CASTLGTTYLDEQYF
>TRBJ2-7|TRBV2|TRBD1
TGCGCCAGCATGGGACAGGTCTCCTCCTACGAGCAGTACTTC
CASMGQVSSYEQYF
>TRBJ1-1|TRBV9|TRBD1
TGTGCCAGCAGCGGGCAGGGGGAGACTTTCTTT
CASSGQGETFF
>TRBJ2-1|TRBV5-4|TRBD1
TGTGCCAGCAGCTCTCGGGACAGGAGCAATGAGCAGTTCTTC
CASSSRDRSNEQFF
>TRBJ2-7|TRBV20-1|NA
TGCAGCGTGTCCTACGAGCAGTACTTC
CSVSYEQYF